The 32 T cell receptor beta chains below were found in one sample sequenced in a study of regulatory T cells in long-lasting Graves disease. Documented time point: newly diagnosed GD, antithyroid drugs for less than 3 months. PBMC RNA was the source of the TCR library. In building TCR beta libraries, iRepertoire HTBI primers were used together with Arm-PCR of CDR3 regions. TCRdb reprocessed the multiplex PCR reads with MiXCR, giving one entry per CDR3 protein. The data contain about 440,000 distinct CDR3 sequences, about 16% of them seen just once; the ten biggest clones take up 15% to 20%. The sample was also linked to a second study, of T cells in Graves' hyperthyroidism and ophthalmopathy.

Sequencing used peripheral blood mononuclear cells (PBMCs), obtained at new diagnosis, from a patient treated with antithyroid drugs. The receptors originated from a woman in her twenties or thirties with Graves disease.

This clonotype was seen at least ten times. This chain links TRBV12-3 or TRBV12-4 with TRBJ1-5; D is uncertain. The V end was cut by 6 bases, the J end by 0 bases, with 12 bases between. CDR3 size: 15 residues. CDR3 DNA: TGTGCCAGCAGCCCGTCAGGTGCTAGCAATCAGCCCCAGCATTTT. Translated, it gives CASSPSGASNQPQHF.

This clonotype was observed a handful of times. The chain carries TRBV24-1 and TRBJ2-5, with 9 bases lining up with TRBD1. The CDR3 totals 16 residues. The trim removed 3 bases at V and 4 bases at J, leaving 8 bases unmatched. The germline V gene encodes CDR1 KGHDR and CDR2 SFDVKD. CDR3 protein: CATSDPPGQGGETQYF. The DNA for the CDR3 is TGTGCCACCAGTGATCCCCCGGGACAGGGAGGAGAGACCCAGTACTTC.

There are many counts of this clonotype. This chain joins TRBV30 and TRBJ1-1; 12 positions agree with TRBD1. The CDR3 is made up of 14 amino acids. Germline loops: CDR1 GTSNPN, CDR2 SVGIG (reference sequence). The J segment lost 11 bases and the V segment lost 1 base, leaving 8 bases of the junction unmatched. CDR3: CAWSEGQGAAGAFF. The CDR3 DNA sequence: TGTGCCTGGAGTGAGGGACAGGGGGCCGCGGGGGCTTTCTTT.

The sample holds many counts of this clonotype. The chain has TRBV6-5 and TRBJ2-1, with 11 nucleotides matching TRBD2. Unmatched junction bases numbered 7, after V lost 2 bases and J lost 1 base. Germline V gene lookup returns CDR1 MNHEY and CDR2 SVGAGI. The CDR3 runs to 18 residues. CDR3 protein: CASSYRTGLAVSYNEQFF. The CDR3 DNA reads as TGTGCCAGCAGTTACCGAACGGGACTAGCGGTTTCCTACAATGAGCAGTTCTTC.

This clonotype was recorded many times. The rearrangement joins TRBV28 to TRBJ2-3, with 7 bases lining up with TRBD1. This CDR3 has 14 residues. Germline V lookup: CDR1 MDHEN, CDR2 SYDVKM. V lost 9 bases to trimming and J lost 8 bases; unmatched junction nucleotides: 14. The CDR3 DNA is TGTGCCAGTAACAGGGGCGTTTTAGGAGGTACGCAGTATTTT. This encodes CASNRGVLGGTQYF.

V usage is TRBV29-1 and J usage is TRBJ2-3; no firm D call. The germline V gene encodes CDR1 SQVTM and CDR2 ANQGSEA. This CDR3 has 13 amino acids. V was clipped by 4 bases and J by 2 bases, with 10 bases between them. CDR3 loop: CSVATRFTDTQYF. Written as DNA, the CDR3 is TGCAGCGTTGCGACTCGGTTCACAGATACGCAGTATTTT.

The table lists this clonotype with many counts. The chain combines TRBV27 with TRBJ2-1, with TRBD2 matching 7 bases. This CDR3 is built from 14 residues. Germline V gene data show CDR1 as MNHEY and CDR2 as SMNVEV (reference sequence). Trimming cost V 3 bases and J 5 bases; bases outside gene matches: 4. The chain's CDR3 is CASSFPSGDNEQFF. CDR3 in DNA: TGTGCCAGCAGTTTCCCGAGCGGGGACAATGAGCAGTTCTTC.

This clonotype has a handful of counts. Possible read error: a much larger clone is one base away. V is TRBV20-1 and J is TRBJ1-2, with 8 bases fitting TRBD1. Germline trimming cut 8 bases from V and 4 bases from J; bases unmatched to any gene: 6. The CDR3 extends over 12 amino acids. The germline V gene has CDR1 DFQATT and CDR2 SNEGSKA (reference sequence). CDR3 bases: TGCAGTCCTCAGGGGGCTATCTATGGCTACACCTTC. This gives the protein CSPQGAIYGYTF.

Points on this clonotype: The CDR3 end shows no conserved phenylalanine or tryptophan, and so a read error is likely. In DNA, the CDR3 is TGTGCCAGCAGCGACGGGAGTTATGGCTACACCCTC. The encoded protein is CASSDGSYGYTL. The V gene is TRBV12-3 or TRBV12-4, the J gene TRBJ1-2; D gene uncertain. This CDR3 region has 12 residues. Trimming left V 6 bases short and J 5 bases short, with 10 bases between.

This clonotype has at least ten counts. The DNA of the CDR3 is TGCAGTGCTAGCCGGGAGGGGGCCTACGAGCAGTACTTC. It codes for CSASREGAYEQYF. V gene TRBV20-1 combines with J gene TRBJ2-7; TRBD2 agrees at 8 bases. CDR3 length: 13 amino acids. Germline CDR1 reads DFQATT; CDR2 reads SNEGSKA (reference sequence). J gave up 2 bases and V 3 bases, and 3 bases lay outside the gene matches.

The chain couples TRBV12-5 to TRBJ2-1; either TRBD1 or TRBD2 may supply D (5 bases each). Germline V gene data show CDR1 as LGHNT and CDR2 as FRNRAP. The CDR3 consists of 12 residues. Trimming shortened V by 6 bases and J by 12 bases, and 15 bases separated the two germline ends. The CDR3 is CASGDQSGGQFF. In DNA, the CDR3 is TGTGCTAGTGGGGACCAGAGTGGGGGGCAGTTCTTC.

This clonotype was picked up a small number of times. This chain uses TRBV12-3 or TRBV12-4 with TRBJ2-1, with unresolved D. The CDR3 loop spans 15 amino acids. V lost 6 bases, J lost 8 bases, and 20 bases lay in between. CDR3 residues: CASSPIDLGTHEQFF. The CDR3 DNA is TGTGCCAGCAGCCCGATTGACTTGGGCACCCATGAGCAGTTCTTC.

In this sample, this clonotype turned up a few times. CDR3 sequence: CASSLPGLGEDTQYF. The DNA of the CDR3 is TGTGCCAGCAGTCTACCGGGACTAGGGGAGGATACGCAGTATTTT. This chain joins TRBV28 and TRBJ2-3, with 8 bases that match TRBD2. Germline-derived CDR1 and CDR2 are MDHEN and SYDVKM. The CDR3 consists of 15 residues. J lost 6 bases, V lost 5 bases, and 10 bases had no gene match.

There are a few counts of this clonotype. The V call is TRBV20-1, the J call TRBJ2-1; 7 positions match TRBD2. This CDR3 region has 16 residues. V was pared by 1 base and J by 8 bases, with 14 bases of the junction left unmatched. Germline lookup yields CDR1 DFQATT and CDR2 SNEGSKA (reference sequence). As DNA, the CDR3 is TGCAGTGCTAGAGGGGTCCGACTAGCCCTTAGTGATGAGCAGTTCTTC. Translated: CSARGVRLALSDEQFF.

The chain employs TRBV20-1 and TRBJ2-7, with D maybe TRBD1 (6 bases). Between the trimmed V and J ends, which lost 2 bases and 4 bases, there was a span of 15 bases. The CDR3 has 14 residues. Germline values: CDR1 DFQATT, CDR2 SNEGSKA (reference sequence). For the CDR3, the DNA is TGCAGTGCTAGACCGGGGAACAGGGCGTACGAGCAGTACTTC. Its protein product is CSARPGNRAYEQYF.

This clonotype came up many times. V and J are TRBV5-1 and TRBJ1-1; D perhaps matches TRBD1 (5 bases). Germline V gene data show CDR1 as SGHRS and CDR2 as YFSETQ. Trimming shortened V by 5 bases and J by 0 bases, and 17 bases separated the two germline ends. This CDR3 spans 16 amino acids. The CDR3 protein is CASRGAGSGMNTEAFF. The CDR3 coding sequence is TGCGCCAGCAGGGGTGCAGGGTCGGGAATGAACACTGAAGCTTTCTTT.

This clonotype was picked up many times. The genes are TRBV20-1 and TRBJ2-1; a weak D match, TRBD2 (5 bases). Per germline, CDR1 DFQATT and CDR2 SNEGSKA (reference sequence). The CDR3 totals 14 residues. The V end lost 0 bases, the J end lost 0 bases, and 6 bases lay between the germline ends. CDR3 nucleotide sequence: TGCAGTGCTAGAGACACTAGCTCCTACAATGAGCAGTTCTTC. As protein: CSARDTSSYNEQFF.

This clonotype was detected many times. The chain joins TRBV13 to TRBJ2-7; D perhaps matches TRBD1 (6 bases). There are 12 residues in the CDR3. V gave up 7 bases and J gave up 3 bases, with 10 bases separating them. Germline V gene data show CDR1 as PRHDT and CDR2 as FYEKMQ (reference sequence). The CDR3 DNA reads TGTGCCAGCACGGGCAGGGGCTACGAGCAGTACTTC. It encodes CASTGRGYEQYF.

The rearrangement joins TRBV5-1 to TRBJ1-4; D is possibly TRBD1 (5 bases). Germline loops: CDR1 SGHRS, CDR2 YFSETQ. The CDR3 runs 14 residues. V lost 2 bases, J lost 5 bases, and 10 bases lay in between. The CDR3 here is CASSLERQNEKLFF. CDR3 DNA sequence: TGCGCCAGCAGCTTAGAACGACAGAATGAAAAACTGTTTTTT.

The chain has TRBV9 and TRBJ2-5, with D perhaps matching TRBD1 (6 bases). V was shortened by 0 bases and J by 5 bases, with 11 bases between the two germline ends. CDR1 SGDLS and CDR2 YYNGEE come from the germline V gene. This CDR3 spans 14 amino acids. CDR3 DNA sequence: TGTGCCAGCAGCGTAGACTTGGGGGCGGAGACCCAGTACTTC. This encodes CASSVDLGAETQYF. The whole variable domain, filled in from reference TRBV9 and TRBJ2-5, reads DSGVTQTPKHLITATGQRVTLRCSPRSGDLSVYWYQQSLDQGLQFLIQYYNGEERAKGNILERFSAQQFPDLHSELNLSSLELGDSALYFCASSVDLGAETQYFGPGTRLLVL.

This clonotype was counted at least ten times. This chain connects TRBV30 to TRBJ1-2; 7 bases align to TRBD1. Germline V gives CDR1 GTSNPN, CDR2 SVGIG (reference sequence). The CDR3 consists of 15 residues. V lost 3 bases, J lost 6 bases, and 13 bases stayed unmatched. The CDR3 protein is CAWSETRDREDGYTF. For the CDR3, the DNA is TGTGCCTGGAGCGAGACCCGGGACAGAGAAGATGGCTACACCTTC.

At least ten counts were recorded for this clonotype. The DNA for the CDR3 is TGTGCCAGCACGGGGCCGGTCTACGAGCAGTACTTC. It yields the protein CASTGPVYEQYF. The rearrangement uses TRBV28 and TRBJ2-7; D may correspond to TRBD1 or TRBD2 (5 bases each). The CDR3 consists of 12 residues. CDR1 is MDHEN, CDR2 SYDVKM, per germline. The V end lost 7 bases, the J end lost 3 bases, and 10 bases lay between the germline ends.

With regard to this clonotype: The CDR3 end shows no conserved phenylalanine or tryptophan, and so a read error is likely. The J gene is TRBJ2-7, the V gene TRBV28, with TRBD2 matching over 12 bases. After removal of 6 bases from V and 3 bases from J, the junction contained 6 bases not matched to a gene. The V gene's germline CDR1 is MDHEN and CDR2 SYDVKM. This CDR3 spans 15 amino acids. The CDR3 DNA reads TGTGCCAGCAGCCCCGGGACTAGCGGGTTCTACGAGCAGTACCTC. As protein: CASSPGTSGFYEQYL.

This clonotype appeared once. The chain carries TRBV6-5 and TRBJ1-1, with D maybe TRBD1 (5 bases). The V end was cut by 0 bases, the J end by 4 bases, with 9 bases between. From germline, CDR1 is MNHEY and CDR2 SVGAGI. This CDR3 spans 14 amino acids. CDR3 sequence reads: CASSYSLGTTEAFF. The CDR3 nucleotides read TGTGCCAGCAGTTACTCGTTAGGGACCACTGAAGCTTTCTTT.

About this clonotype itself: This could be a read error, since a much larger clone is one nucleotide away. This sequence joins TRBV20-1 and TRBJ2-3; D perhaps matches TRBD1 (5 bases). With the DNA end fitting TRBJ2-7 better, the J assignment may be wrong. CDR3 size: 20 residues. CDR1 and CDR2 (germline): DFQATT, SNEGSKA (reference sequence). Here the CDR3 reads CSARGRRTHQGSGAVDEQYF. Written as DNA, the CDR3 is TGCAGTGCTAGAGGCCGCCGCACCCATCAGGGAAGTGGGGCCGTCGATGAGCAGTACTTC.

This clonotype was observed at least ten times. CDR3: CAWSRSGRVYEQYF. The CDR3 bases are TGTGCCTGGAGTCGAAGCGGGAGGGTTTACGAGCAGTACTTC. V and J are TRBV30 and TRBJ2-7; 10 positions agree with TRBD2. The CDR3 length is 14 residues. Trimming cost V 2 bases and J 4 bases; bases outside gene matches: 5. Germline CDR1 reads GTSNPN; CDR2 reads SVGIG (reference sequence).

This sequence joins TRBV7-2 and TRBJ1-3; D uncertain. The CDR3 is 14 amino acids. The V end lost 2 bases, the J end lost 4 bases, and 9 bases lay between the germline ends. CDR1 is SGHTA, CDR2 FQGNSA, per germline. The CDR3 DNA reads as TGTGCCAGCAGCTTAACGACATACGGAAACACCATATATTTT. Amino acid sequence: CASSLTTYGNTIYF.

This clonotype was observed a few times. A much larger clone lies one base from this, so it may be a read error. The chain uses TRBV3-1 and TRBJ1-2; 8 bases align to TRBD1. The germline V gene has CDR1 LGHDT and CDR2 YNNKEL (reference sequence). V trimming: 2 bases; J trimming: 8 bases; junction bases outside the gene matches: 10. CDR3 length: 15 amino acids. This CDR3 reads CASSQHPRTGPGYTF. CDR3 DNA: TGTGCCAGCAGCCAACATCCAAGGACAGGGCCCGGCTACACCTTC.

This clonotype was counted at least ten times. The J gene is TRBJ1-5, the V gene TRBV20-1, with 7 bases that match TRBD1. Germline values: CDR1 DFQATT, CDR2 SNEGSKA (reference sequence). The CDR3 is 15 amino acids. The V and J ends lost 6 bases and 2 bases, in that order; junction bases with no gene match: 10. The CDR3 region is CSAPLGTAGNQPQHF. The CDR3 nucleotides read TGCAGTGCCCCCCTCGGGACAGCGGGCAATCAGCCCCAGCATTTT.

This clonotype has at least ten counts. The chain uses TRBV12-3 or TRBV12-4 and TRBJ1-5; D remains unclear. Trimming removed 3 bases from V and 7 bases from J, with 7 bases in between. The CDR3 spans 12 residues. The CDR3 reads CASSLAGQPQHF. The CDR3 DNA reads as TGTGCCAGCAGTTTGGCGGGGCAGCCCCAGCATTTT.

This clonotype occurred many times. J is TRBJ2-7 and V is TRBV28, with D hard to call. Germline values: CDR1 MDHEN, CDR2 SYDVKM. Trimming shortened V by 5 bases and J by 0 bases, and 14 bases separated the two germline ends. This CDR3 spans 15 amino acids. This CDR3 is CASSALGAVSYEQYF. In DNA form, the CDR3 reads TGTGCCAGCAGTGCCTTAGGTGCCGTCTCCTACGAGCAGTACTTC.

This chain joins TRBV27 and TRBJ2-7; D is unresolved. V lost 0 bases and J lost 1, with 10 bases in between. CDR3 length: 15 residues. Per the germline V gene, CDR1 is MNHEY and CDR2 is SMNVEV (reference sequence). The CDR3 sequence is CASSLSPLGSYEQYF. The DNA of the CDR3 is TGTGCCAGCAGTTTATCCCCCCTCGGGTCCTACGAGCAGTACTTC.